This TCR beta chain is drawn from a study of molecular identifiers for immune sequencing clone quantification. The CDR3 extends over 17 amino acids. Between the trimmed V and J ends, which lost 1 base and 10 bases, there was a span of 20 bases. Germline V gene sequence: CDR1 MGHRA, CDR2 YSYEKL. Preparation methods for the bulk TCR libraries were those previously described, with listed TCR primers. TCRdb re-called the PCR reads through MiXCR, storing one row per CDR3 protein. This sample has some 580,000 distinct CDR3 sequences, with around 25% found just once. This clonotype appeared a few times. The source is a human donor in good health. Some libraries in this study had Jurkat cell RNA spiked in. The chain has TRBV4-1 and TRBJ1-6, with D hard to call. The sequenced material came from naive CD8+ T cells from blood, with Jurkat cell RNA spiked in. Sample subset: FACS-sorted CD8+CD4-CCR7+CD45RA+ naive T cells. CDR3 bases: TGCGCCAGCAGCCAAGTTGTTATTGGGCCGGTGGGGTCACCCCTCCACTTT. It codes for CASSQVVIGPVGSPLHF.